This paragraph covers one T cell receptor beta chain sequence. There are 15 residues in the CDR3. In germline, CDR1 is SGHRS, CDR2 YFSETQ. The V gene end was trimmed by 2 bases and the J gene end by 1 base; junction bases not matched to a gene: 1. The sample originates from a study of cytomegalovirus exposure and HLA in healthy donors. 13 Jbeta primers and 60 Vbeta primers were used for the PCR. TCRdb's table, derived via immunoSEQ multiplex PCR, lists solely in-frame clones and lacks some. The sample lists some 130,000 clones; 76% were seen once. The V gene is TRBV5-1, the J gene TRBJ2-2, with 8 positions matching TRBD1. Material: PBMCs. This sequence was found in a man aged 35-49 years in good health and CMV-seronegative. CDR3 amino acids: CASSLGQGNTGELFF. Here the CDR3 DNA reads TGCGCCAGCAGCTTAGGACAGGGGAACACCGGGGAGCTGTTTTTT.